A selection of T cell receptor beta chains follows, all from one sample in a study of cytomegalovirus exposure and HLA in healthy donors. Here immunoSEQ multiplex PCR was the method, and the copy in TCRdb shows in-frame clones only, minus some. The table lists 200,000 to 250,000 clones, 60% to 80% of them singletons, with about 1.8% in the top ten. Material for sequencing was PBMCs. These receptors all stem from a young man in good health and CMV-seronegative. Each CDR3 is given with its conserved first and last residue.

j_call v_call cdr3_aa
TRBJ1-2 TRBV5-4 CASSLAGADANYGYTF
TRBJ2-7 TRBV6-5 CASSYGTGSGEQYF
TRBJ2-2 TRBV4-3 CASSRQGANTGELFF
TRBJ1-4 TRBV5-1 CASSADSVWTNEKLFF
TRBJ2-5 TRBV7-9 CASSLMRGTSGVRETQYF
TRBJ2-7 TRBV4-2 CASSRGQAPYEQYF
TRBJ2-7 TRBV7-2 CASSLPGLAGSPYEQYF
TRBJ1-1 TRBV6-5 CASSWTRETREAFF
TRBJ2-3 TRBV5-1 CASTIGLAGGSTDTQYF
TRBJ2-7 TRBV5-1 CASSLGQGLARGQYF
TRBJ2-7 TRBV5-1 CASSLGGLLGSYEQYF
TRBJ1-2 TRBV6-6 CASTRQGLHGYTF
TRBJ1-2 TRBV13 CASSLVLGSGGYTF
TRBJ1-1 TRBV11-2 CASSPTGSREAFF
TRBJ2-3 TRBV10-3 CAISGGKQGETDTQYF
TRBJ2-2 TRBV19 CASTSAHASDTGELFF
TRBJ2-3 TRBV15 CATSLSGGGSLDTQYF
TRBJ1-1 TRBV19 CASSIDLEGTEAFF
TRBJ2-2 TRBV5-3 CARSLHHRVGVRTGELFF
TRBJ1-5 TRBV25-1 CASSAPGNQPQHF
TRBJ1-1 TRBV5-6 CASSIGQLEAFF
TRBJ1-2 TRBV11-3 CASSRTGVEGYTF
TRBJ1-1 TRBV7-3 CASSLGRGPPLNTEAFF
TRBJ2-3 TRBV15 CATSRAGEAQYF
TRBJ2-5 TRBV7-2 CASSSQRGGQETQYF
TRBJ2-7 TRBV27 CASSRSGTYEQYF
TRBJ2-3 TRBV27 CASSLSTGTGGSDTQYF
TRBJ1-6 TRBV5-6 CASSFLVQDNSPLHF
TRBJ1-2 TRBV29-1 CSVDLRQESYGYTF
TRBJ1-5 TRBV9 CASSPAGVGNQPQHF
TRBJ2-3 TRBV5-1 CASSSGLYTDTQYF
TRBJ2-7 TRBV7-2 CTSSETGTYEQYF
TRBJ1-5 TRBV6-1 CASSDQGQVWGLDNQPQHF
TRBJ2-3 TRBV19 CASSGQTGADTQYF
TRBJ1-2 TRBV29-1 CSVVQGTPGYTF
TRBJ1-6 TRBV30 CAWSSTRGNSPLHF
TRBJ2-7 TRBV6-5 CASSYSGQGSYEQYF
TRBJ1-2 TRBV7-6 CASSWRTEANYGYTF
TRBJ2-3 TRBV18 CASSPQGADTQYF
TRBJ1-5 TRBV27 CASSSGGSNQPQHF
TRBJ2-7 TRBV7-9 CASSSQGQGGSYEQYF
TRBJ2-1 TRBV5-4 CASSPKTGGAPYEQFF
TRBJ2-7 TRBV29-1 CSVEAAGTGEQYF
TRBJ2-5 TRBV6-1 CASSEQTAKEETQYF